The rows below give T cell receptor beta chains drawn from one sample of a study of blood T cell repertoires in COVID-19. The repertoire was sequenced with immunoSEQ multiplex PCR; TCRdb's copy has only in-frame clones and lacks some. The table has approximately 350,000 clones, around four fifths seen once. The specimen sequenced was peripheral blood. The receptors shown here come from a man aged 30 to 45 with active or convalescent COVID-19. Each CDR3 is given with its conserved first and last residue. The D gene is left open where the match is weak. Size values are once, few and many counts, or a class for expanded clones, and some rows have none.

v_gene: TRBV5-8
abundance: -
j_gene: TRBJ1-1
d_gene: -
CDR3aa: CASSLQGLRGEAFF
CDR3nt: TGTGCCAGCAGCTTGCAGGGCCTTAGAGGTGAAGCTTTCTTT

v_gene: TRBV12-5
abundance: -
j_gene: TRBJ2-1
d_gene: TRBD2
CDR3aa: CASGLRLAGASYNEQFF
CDR3nt: TGTGCTAGTGGTCTCCGACTAGCGGGGGCCTCCTACAATGAGCAGTTCTTC

v_gene: TRBV5-1
abundance: -
j_gene: TRBJ2-2
d_gene: -
CDR3aa: CASSLGGGELFF
CDR3nt: TGCGCCAGCAGCTTGGGAGGCGGGGAGCTGTTTTTT

v_gene: TRBV12-3/TRBV12-4
abundance: -
j_gene: TRBJ2-1
d_gene: -
CDR3aa: CASSFESFGEQFF
CDR3nt: TGTGCCAGCAGTTTCGAGAGTTTTGGTGAGCAGTTCTTC

v_gene: TRBV19
abundance: -
j_gene: TRBJ1-1
d_gene: -
CDR3aa: CASSDRWNTEAFF
CDR3nt: TGTGCCAGTAGCGACAGGTGGAACACTGAAGCTTTCTTT

v_gene: TRBV12-2
abundance: once
j_gene: TRBJ2-3
d_gene: -
CDR3aa: CASRSRDRGHPYASTDTQYF
CDR3nt: TGTGCAAGTCGCTCCCGGGACAGGGGCCACCCATACGCTAGCACAGATACGCAGTATTTT

v_gene: TRBV5-1
abundance: -
j_gene: TRBJ2-3
d_gene: -
CDR3aa: CASSRERGDTQYF
CDR3nt: TGCGCCAGCAGTCGTGAACGCGGAGATACGCAGTATTTT

v_gene: TRBV10-3
abundance: once
j_gene: TRBJ2-1
d_gene: -
CDR3aa: CAISESSGRNYNEQFF
CDR3nt: TGTGCCATCAGTGAGTCATCGGGGAGGAACTACAATGAGCAGTTCTTC

v_gene: TRBV11-3
abundance: -
j_gene: TRBJ2-1
d_gene: TRBD2
CDR3aa: CASSHRLAGKHNEQFF
CDR3nt: TGTGCCAGCAGCCATCGACTAGCGGGGAAACACAATGAGCAGTTCTTC

v_gene: TRBV5-6
abundance: -
j_gene: TRBJ1-2
d_gene: -
CDR3aa: CASAGNRNGGGYTF
CDR3nt: TGTGCCAGCGCCGGTAACCGTAACGGAGGGGGCTACACCTTC

v_gene: TRBV19
abundance: -
j_gene: TRBJ1-2
d_gene: -
CDR3aa: CASSNQDTANYGYTF
CDR3nt: TGTGCCAGTAGTAATCAAGACACAGCTAACTATGGCTACACCTTC

v_gene: TRBV7-2
abundance: once
j_gene: TRBJ2-5
d_gene: TRBD2
CDR3aa: CASSPSSLAGAETQYF
CDR3nt: TGTGCCAGCAGCCCCTCCTCACTAGCGGGAGCAGAGACCCAGTACTTC

v_gene: TRBV24-1
abundance: few
j_gene: TRBJ2-5
d_gene: TRBD2
CDR3aa: CATSDPEAGKETQYF
CDR3nt: TGTGCCACCAGTGATCCTGAAGCGGGGAAAGAGACCCAGTACTTC

v_gene: TRBV5-6
abundance: -
j_gene: TRBJ1-6
d_gene: -
CDR3aa: CASSLYENSPLHF
CDR3nt: TGTGCCAGCAGCTTGTACGAGAATTCACCCCTCCACTTT

v_gene: TRBV13
abundance: once
j_gene: TRBJ2-3
d_gene: TRBD2
CDR3aa: CASSLSFRTSDTDTQYF
CDR3nt: TGTGCCAGCAGCTTATCTTTCCGGACTAGCGACACAGATACGCAGTATTTT

v_gene: TRBV5-8
abundance: -
j_gene: TRBJ1-5
d_gene: -
CDR3aa: CASSQGFIQPQHF
CDR3nt: TGTGCCAGCAGTCAGGGATTCATTCAGCCCCAGCATTTT

v_gene: TRBV7-3
abundance: -
j_gene: TRBJ2-7
d_gene: -
CDR3aa: CASSSPISEQYF
CDR3nt: TGTGCCAGCAGCTCCCCGATTAGCGAGCAGTACTTC

v_gene: TRBV28
abundance: -
j_gene: TRBJ2-1
d_gene: TRBD2
CDR3aa: CASKWGGFNEQFF
CDR3nt: TGTGCCAGCAAGTGGGGGGGATTCAATGAGCAGTTCTTC

v_gene: TRBV6-5
abundance: once
j_gene: TRBJ1-1
d_gene: -
CDR3aa: CASSYGDRGTEAFF
CDR3nt: TGTGCCAGCAGTTACGGAGACCGTGGCACTGAAGCTTTCTTT

v_gene: TRBV18
abundance: -
j_gene: TRBJ1-4
d_gene: TRBD1
CDR3aa: CASPRTGRIWEKLFF
CDR3nt: TGTGCCAGCCCTAGGACAGGGCGGATTTGGGAAAAACTGTTTTTT

v_gene: TRBV9
abundance: many
j_gene: TRBJ2-5
d_gene: TRBD2
CDR3aa: CASSTSGSVETQYF
CDR3nt: TGTGCCAGCAGCACTAGCGGGAGTGTAGAGACCCAGTACTTC

v_gene: TRBV19
abundance: -
j_gene: TRBJ1-2
d_gene: TRBD1
CDR3aa: CASSLRTGTADGYTF
CDR3nt: TGTGCCAGTAGTCTTCGGACCGGGACAGCGGATGGCTACACCTTC

v_gene: TRBV11-2
abundance: -
j_gene: TRBJ2-5
d_gene: TRBD1
CDR3aa: CASSRDRQETQYF
CDR3nt: TGTGCCAGCAGTAGGGACAGGCAAGAGACCCAGTACTTC

v_gene: TRBV30
abundance: -
j_gene: TRBJ2-7
d_gene: TRBD1
CDR3aa: CAWRGQGYEQYF
CDR3nt: TGTGCCTGGAGGGGACAGGGCTACGAGCAGTACTTC

v_gene: TRBV7-3
abundance: -
j_gene: TRBJ2-1
d_gene: TRBD1
CDR3aa: CASSLKGQGSYEQFF
CDR3nt: TGTGCCAGCAGCTTAAAGGGACAGGGGAGTTATGAGCAGTTCTTC

v_gene: TRBV6-4
abundance: -
j_gene: TRBJ1-3
d_gene: -
CDR3aa: CASSEEQGSDTIYF
CDR3nt: TGTGCCAGCAGTGAAGAACAGGGTTCGGACACCATATATTTT

v_gene: TRBV6-1
abundance: -
j_gene: TRBJ1-3
d_gene: -
CDR3aa: CASSESTVSGNTIYF
CDR3nt: TGTGCCAGCAGTGAATCAACAGTCTCTGGAAACACCATATATTTT

v_gene: TRBV2
abundance: -
j_gene: TRBJ2-7
d_gene: -
CDR3aa: CAGGSYEQYF
CDR3nt: TGTGCCGGGGGGTCCTACGAGCAGTACTTC

v_gene: TRBV19
abundance: -
j_gene: TRBJ1-1
d_gene: -
CDR3aa: CASSLQASRSEAFF
CDR3nt: TGTGCCAGTAGTCTACAGGCATCCCGCTCTGAAGCTTTCTTT

v_gene: TRBV5-1
abundance: -
j_gene: TRBJ1-3
d_gene: -
CDR3aa: CASTPDGGWVGNTIYF
CDR3nt: TGCGCCAGCACCCCGGACGGGGGATGGGTTGGAAACACCATATATTTT

v_gene: TRBV5-1
abundance: -
j_gene: TRBJ2-7
d_gene: -
CDR3aa: CASSLDGSPYEQYF
CDR3nt: TGCGCCAGCAGCTTGGACGGTTCCCCCTACGAGCAGTACTTC

v_gene: TRBV4-3
abundance: -
j_gene: TRBJ2-2
d_gene: -
CDR3aa: CASSQRVIINTGELFF
CDR3nt: TGCGCCAGCAGCCAACGGGTAATCATTAACACCGGGGAGCTGTTTTTT

v_gene: TRBV11-2
abundance: -
j_gene: TRBJ2-1
d_gene: TRBD2
CDR3aa: CASSLVWRGGGNEQFF
CDR3nt: TGTGCCAGCAGCTTAGTTTGGCGGGGGGGTGGCAATGAGCAGTTCTTC

v_gene: TRBV4-2
abundance: -
j_gene: TRBJ2-7
d_gene: TRBD1
CDR3aa: CASSYGQDAYEQYF
CDR3nt: TGTGCCAGCAGCTACGGACAGGACGCCTACGAGCAGTACTTC

v_gene: TRBV12-3/TRBV12-4
abundance: -
j_gene: TRBJ1-5
d_gene: -
CDR3aa: CASSPLSQPQHF
CDR3nt: TGTGCCAGCAGTCCTTTATCCCAGCCCCAGCATTTT

v_gene: TRBV18
abundance: -
j_gene: TRBJ1-3
d_gene: -
CDR3aa: CASSPGPTSSGNTIYF
CDR3nt: TGTGCCAGCTCACCAGGGCCGACCTCCTCTGGAAACACCATATATTTT

v_gene: TRBV7-5
abundance: -
j_gene: TRBJ1-5
d_gene: -
CDR3aa: CVRSLLTVRDRGRRVPQHF
CDR3nt: TGTGTCAGAAGCTTGTTAACCGTCCGGGACAGGGGCCGCCGAGTGCCCCAGCATTTT

v_gene: TRBV6-5
abundance: -
j_gene: TRBJ2-1
d_gene: -
CDR3aa: CASSWRGSSYNEQFF
CDR3nt: TGTGCCAGCAGCTGGCGGGGAAGCTCCTACAATGAGCAGTTCTTC

v_gene: TRBV4-1
abundance: -
j_gene: TRBJ1-3
d_gene: -
CDR3aa: CASSPLQVPDTIYF
CDR3nt: TGCGCCAGCAGTCCCCTTCAGGTCCCCGACACCATATATTTT

v_gene: TRBV4-3
abundance: -
j_gene: TRBJ2-1
d_gene: -
CDR3aa: CASSQDATRTYNEQFF
CDR3nt: TGCGCCAGCAGCCAAGATGCGACTAGGACCTACAATGAGCAGTTCTTC

v_gene: TRBV28
abundance: once
j_gene: TRBJ2-7
d_gene: TRBD1
CDR3aa: CASSFGTGVGEQYF
CDR3nt: TGTGCCAGCAGTTTCGGGACAGGGGTAGGCGAGCAGTACTTC

v_gene: TRBV5-1
abundance: once
j_gene: TRBJ2-5
d_gene: -
CDR3aa: CASSLARETQYF
CDR3nt: TGCGCCAGCAGCTTGGCGCGAGAGACCCAGTACTTC

v_gene: TRBV9
abundance: -
j_gene: TRBJ2-1
d_gene: -
CDR3aa: CASSVAQRTYNEQFF
CDR3nt: TGTGCCAGCAGCGTAGCACAGCGGACCTACAATGAGCAGTTCTTC

v_gene: TRBV10-3
abundance: -
j_gene: TRBJ2-7
d_gene: -
CDR3aa: CAISAAGSSYEQYF
CDR3nt: TGTGCCATCAGTGCTGCCGGGAGCTCCTACGAGCAGTACTTC

v_gene: TRBV9
abundance: -
j_gene: TRBJ2-5
d_gene: -
CDR3aa: CASSPLGLKVETQYF
CDR3nt: TGTGCCAGCAGCCCACTGGGCTTAAAGGTAGAGACCCAGTACTTC